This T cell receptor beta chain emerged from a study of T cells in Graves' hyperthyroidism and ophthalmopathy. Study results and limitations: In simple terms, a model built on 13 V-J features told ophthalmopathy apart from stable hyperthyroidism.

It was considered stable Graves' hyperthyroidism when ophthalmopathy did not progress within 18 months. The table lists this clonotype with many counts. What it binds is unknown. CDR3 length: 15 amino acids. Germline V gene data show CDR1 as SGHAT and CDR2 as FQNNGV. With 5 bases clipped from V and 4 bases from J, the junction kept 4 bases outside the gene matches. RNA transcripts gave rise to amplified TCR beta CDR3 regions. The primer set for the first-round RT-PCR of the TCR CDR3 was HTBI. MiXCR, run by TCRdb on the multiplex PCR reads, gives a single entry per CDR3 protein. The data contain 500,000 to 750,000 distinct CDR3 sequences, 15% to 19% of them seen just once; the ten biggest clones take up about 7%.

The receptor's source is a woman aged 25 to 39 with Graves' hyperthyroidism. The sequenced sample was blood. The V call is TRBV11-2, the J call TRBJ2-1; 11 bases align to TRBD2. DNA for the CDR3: TGTGCCAGCAGCGCGGGACTAGCGGAATACAATGAGCAGTTCTTC. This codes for CASSAGLAEYNEQFF.